The next 5 T cell receptor beta chains were all read from a single sample in a study of T cells in Graves' hyperthyroidism and ophthalmopathy. TCR beta CDR3 region amplification was performed from RNA transcripts. First-round RT-PCR targeting the TCR CDR3 was performed with the HTBI primer set. TCRdb re-analysed the multiplex PCR reads in MiXCR, keeping a single row per CDR3 protein. This table has about 320,000 distinct CDR3 sequences, around 17% appearing once. Sequencing was performed on blood. These receptors all stem from a man aged 25 to 40 with Graves' hyperthyroidism.

This clonotype was seen at least ten times. The rearrangement uses TRBV2 and TRBJ2-1; the D is unclear. Germline lookup yields CDR1 SNHLY and CDR2 FYNNEI. This CDR3 contains 14 residues. V was pared by 7 bases and J by 0 bases, with 10 bases between. The CDR3: CASTVESSYNEQFF. CDR3 sequence (DNA): TGTGCCAGCACCGTCGAAAGCTCCTACAATGAGCAGTTCTTC.

This clonotype appeared many times. The V and J genes are TRBV18 and TRBJ2-1; TRBD2 agrees at 8 bases. In germline, CDR1 is KGHSH, CDR2 LQKENI. J gave up 8 bases and V 6 bases, and 6 bases lay outside the gene matches. This CDR3 is built from 13 residues. The CDR3 sequence is CASSPPGGDEQFF. The CDR3 DNA reads as TGTGCCAGCTCGCCTCCGGGGGGGGATGAGCAGTTCTTC.

V gene TRBV6-1 combines with J gene TRBJ1-5; D call uncertain. V dropped 7 bases and J dropped 1 base, with 14 bases sitting between them. The CDR3 has 15 amino acids. Looked up from germline, CDR1 is MNHNS and CDR2 is SASEGT. As DNA, the CDR3 is TGTGCCAGCAATCTTCAAGGCGCCAGCAATCAGCCCCAGCATTTT. Its protein is CASNLQGASNQPQHF.

The table lists this clonotype with a few counts. DNA for the CDR3: TGTGCCAGCAGCCAAAAGGGACTAGCGGGGATTCAAGAGACCCAGTACTTC. Its protein is CASSQKGLAGIQETQYF. The chain combines TRBV4-2 with TRBJ2-5; 13 bases line up with TRBD2. Germline CDR1 LGHNA, CDR2 YNFKEQ. The length of the CDR3 is 17 residues. Losses at the gene ends were 2 bases for V and 2 bases for J; bases not matched to a gene: 5.

The chain combines TRBV4-1 with TRBJ1-2; no firm D call. This CDR3 has 11 residues. V dropped 0 bases and J dropped 7 bases, with 3 bases sitting between them. Germline values: CDR1 MGHRA, CDR2 YSYEKL. CDR3 loop: CASSQDSGYTF. DNA of the CDR3: TGCGCCAGCAGCCAAGATAGTGGCTACACCTTC.